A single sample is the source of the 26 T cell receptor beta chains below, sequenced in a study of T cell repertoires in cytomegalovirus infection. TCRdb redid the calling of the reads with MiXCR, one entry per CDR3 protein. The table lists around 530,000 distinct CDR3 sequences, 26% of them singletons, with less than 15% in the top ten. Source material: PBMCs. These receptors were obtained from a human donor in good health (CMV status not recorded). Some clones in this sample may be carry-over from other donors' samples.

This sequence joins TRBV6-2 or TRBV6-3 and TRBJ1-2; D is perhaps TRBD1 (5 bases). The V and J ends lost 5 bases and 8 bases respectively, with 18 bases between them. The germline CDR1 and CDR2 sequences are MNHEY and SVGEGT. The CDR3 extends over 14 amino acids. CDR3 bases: TGTGCCAGCAGTGAGAACTACAGGTCCGGCGGCTACACCTTC. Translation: CASSENYRSGGYTF.

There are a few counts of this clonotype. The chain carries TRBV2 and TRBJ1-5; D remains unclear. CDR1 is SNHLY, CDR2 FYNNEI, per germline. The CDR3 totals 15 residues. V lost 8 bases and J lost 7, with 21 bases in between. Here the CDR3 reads CASAVDGTIGQPQHF. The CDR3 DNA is TGTGCCAGCGCCGTGGACGGAACTATAGGGCAGCCCCAGCATTTT.

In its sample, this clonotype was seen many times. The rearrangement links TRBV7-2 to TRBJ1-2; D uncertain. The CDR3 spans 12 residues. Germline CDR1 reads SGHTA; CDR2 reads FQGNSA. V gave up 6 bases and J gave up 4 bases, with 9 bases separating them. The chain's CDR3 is CASSSSIYGYTF. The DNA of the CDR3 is TGTGCCAGCAGTAGCAGCATCTATGGCTACACCTTC.

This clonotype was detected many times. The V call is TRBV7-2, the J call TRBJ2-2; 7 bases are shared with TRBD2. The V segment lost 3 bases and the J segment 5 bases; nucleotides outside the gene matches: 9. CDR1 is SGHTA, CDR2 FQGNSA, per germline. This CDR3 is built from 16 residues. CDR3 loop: CASSFPGRSGTGELFF. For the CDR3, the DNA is TGTGCCAGCAGCTTTCCAGGACGTAGCGGGACCGGGGAGCTGTTTTTT.

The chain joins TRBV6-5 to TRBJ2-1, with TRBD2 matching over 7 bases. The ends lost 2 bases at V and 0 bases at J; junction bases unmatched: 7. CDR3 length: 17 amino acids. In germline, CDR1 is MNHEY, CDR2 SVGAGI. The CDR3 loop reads CASSYRASGLSYNEQFF. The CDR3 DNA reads TGTGCCAGCAGTTACCGGGCTAGCGGCCTCTCCTACAATGAGCAGTTCTTC.

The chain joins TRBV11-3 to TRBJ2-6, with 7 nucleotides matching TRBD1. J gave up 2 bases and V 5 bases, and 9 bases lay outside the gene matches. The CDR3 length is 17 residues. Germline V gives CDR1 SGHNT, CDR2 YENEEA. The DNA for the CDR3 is TGTGCCAGCAGCCCGGGACAGATCCAGACTGGGGCCAACGTCCTGACTTTC. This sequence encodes CASSPGQIQTGANVLTF.

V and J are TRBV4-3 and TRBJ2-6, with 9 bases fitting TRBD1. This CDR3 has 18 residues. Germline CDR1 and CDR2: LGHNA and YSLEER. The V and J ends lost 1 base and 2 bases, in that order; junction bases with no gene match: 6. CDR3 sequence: CASSQVPGQGAGANVLTF. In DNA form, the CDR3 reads TGCGCCAGCAGCCAAGTCCCGGGACAGGGAGCTGGGGCCAACGTCCTGACTTTC.

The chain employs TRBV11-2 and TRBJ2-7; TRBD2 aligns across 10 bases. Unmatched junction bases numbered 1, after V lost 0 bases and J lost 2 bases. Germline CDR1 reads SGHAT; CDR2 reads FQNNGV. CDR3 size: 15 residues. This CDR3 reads CASSLEAGGPYEQYV. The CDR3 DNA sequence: TGTGCCAGCAGCTTAGAAGCGGGAGGGCCCTACGAGCAGTACGTC.

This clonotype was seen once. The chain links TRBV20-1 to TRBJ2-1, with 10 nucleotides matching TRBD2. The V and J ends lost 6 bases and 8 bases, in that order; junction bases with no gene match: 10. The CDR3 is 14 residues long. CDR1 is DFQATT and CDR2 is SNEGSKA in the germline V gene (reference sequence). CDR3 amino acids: CSASGTSAIDEQFF. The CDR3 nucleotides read TGCAGTGCATCCGGGACTAGCGCCATTGATGAGCAGTTCTTC.

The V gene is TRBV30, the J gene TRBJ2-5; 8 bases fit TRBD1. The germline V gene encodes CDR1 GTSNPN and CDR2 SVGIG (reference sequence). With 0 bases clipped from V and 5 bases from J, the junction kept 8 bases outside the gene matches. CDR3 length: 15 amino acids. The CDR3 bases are TGTGCCTGGAGTGTAAGGACAGGGCAGGTGGAGACCCAGTACTTC. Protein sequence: CAWSVRTGQVETQYF.

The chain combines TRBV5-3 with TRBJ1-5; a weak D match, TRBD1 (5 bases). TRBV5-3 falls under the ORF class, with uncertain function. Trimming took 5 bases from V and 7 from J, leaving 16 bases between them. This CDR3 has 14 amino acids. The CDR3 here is CARSYLRGVQPQHF. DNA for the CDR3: TGTGCCAGAAGTTATCTACGAGGGGTCCAGCCCCAGCATTTT.

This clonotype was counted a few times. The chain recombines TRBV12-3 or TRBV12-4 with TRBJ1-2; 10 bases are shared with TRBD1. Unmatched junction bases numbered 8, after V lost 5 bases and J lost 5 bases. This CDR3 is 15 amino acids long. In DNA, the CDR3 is TGTGCCAGCAGTAACCAGGGACAGGGGCGTTATGGCTACACCTTC. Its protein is CASSNQGQGRYGYTF.

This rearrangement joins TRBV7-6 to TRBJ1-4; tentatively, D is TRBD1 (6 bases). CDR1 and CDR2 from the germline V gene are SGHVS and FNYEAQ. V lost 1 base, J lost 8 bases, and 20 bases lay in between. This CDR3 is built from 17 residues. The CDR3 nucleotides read TGTGCCAGCAGCTTAGAGCCCCGGGACATCGCTAGCGAAAAACTGTTTTTT. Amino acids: CASSLEPRDIASEKLFF.

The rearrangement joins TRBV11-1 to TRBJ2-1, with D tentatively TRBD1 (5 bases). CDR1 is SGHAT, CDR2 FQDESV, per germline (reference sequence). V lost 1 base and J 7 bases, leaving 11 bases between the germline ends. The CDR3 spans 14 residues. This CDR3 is CASSLEGFRNEQFF. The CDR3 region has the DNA TGTGCCAGCAGCTTAGAGGGGTTTAGGAATGAGCAGTTCTTC.

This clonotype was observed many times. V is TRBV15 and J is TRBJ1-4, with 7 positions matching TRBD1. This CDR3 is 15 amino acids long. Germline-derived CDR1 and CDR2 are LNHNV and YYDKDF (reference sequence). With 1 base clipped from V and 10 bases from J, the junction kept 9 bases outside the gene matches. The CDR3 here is CATSRGLQGLGKLFF. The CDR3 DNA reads TGTGCCACCAGCAGAGGGTTACAGGGGTTGGGAAAACTGTTTTTT.

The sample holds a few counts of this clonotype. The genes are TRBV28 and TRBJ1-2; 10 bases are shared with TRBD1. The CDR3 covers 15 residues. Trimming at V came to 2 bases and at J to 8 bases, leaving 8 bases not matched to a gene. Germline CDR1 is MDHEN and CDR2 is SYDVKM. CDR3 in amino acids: CASSLGGGQGRGYTF. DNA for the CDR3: TGTGCCAGCAGTTTAGGCGGGGGACAGGGGAGGGGCTACACCTTC.

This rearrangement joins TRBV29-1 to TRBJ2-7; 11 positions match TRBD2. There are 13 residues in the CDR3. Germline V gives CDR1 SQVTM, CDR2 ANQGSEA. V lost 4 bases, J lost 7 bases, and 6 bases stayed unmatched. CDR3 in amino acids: CSVVWLAGGEQYF. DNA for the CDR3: TGCAGCGTTGTCTGGCTAGCGGGAGGTGAGCAGTACTTC.

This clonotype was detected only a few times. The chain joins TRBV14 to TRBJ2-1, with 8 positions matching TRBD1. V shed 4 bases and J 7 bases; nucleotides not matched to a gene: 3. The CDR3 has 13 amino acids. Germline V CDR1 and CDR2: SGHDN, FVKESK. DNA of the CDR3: TGTGCCAGCAGCCCGACAGGGGTGAATGAGCAGTTCTTC. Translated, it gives CASSPTGVNEQFF.

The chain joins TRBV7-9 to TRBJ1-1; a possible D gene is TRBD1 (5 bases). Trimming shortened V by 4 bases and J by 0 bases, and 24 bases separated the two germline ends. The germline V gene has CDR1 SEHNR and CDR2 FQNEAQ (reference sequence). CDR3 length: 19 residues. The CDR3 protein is CASSSYGLRAGHLNTEAFF. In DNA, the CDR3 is TGTGCCAGCAGCTCTTACGGGTTAAGAGCTGGACACTTGAACACTGAAGCTTTCTTT.

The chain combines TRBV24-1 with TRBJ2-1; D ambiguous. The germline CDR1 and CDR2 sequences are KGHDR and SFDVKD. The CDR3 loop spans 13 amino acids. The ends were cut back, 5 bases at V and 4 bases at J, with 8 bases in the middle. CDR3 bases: TGTGCCACCAGTGGGGGTTCATACAATGAGCAGTTCTTC. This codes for CATSGGSYNEQFF.

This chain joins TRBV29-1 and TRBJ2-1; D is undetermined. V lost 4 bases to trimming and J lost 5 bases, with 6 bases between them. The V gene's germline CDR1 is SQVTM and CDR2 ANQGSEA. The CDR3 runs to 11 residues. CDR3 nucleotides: TGCAGCGTTGCCAAGAACAATGAGCAGTTCTTC. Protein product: CSVAKNNEQFF.

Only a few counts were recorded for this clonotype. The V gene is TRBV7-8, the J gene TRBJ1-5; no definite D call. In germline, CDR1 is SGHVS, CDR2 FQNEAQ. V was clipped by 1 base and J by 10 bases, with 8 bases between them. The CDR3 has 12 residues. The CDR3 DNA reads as TGTGCCAGCAGCTTAGAGCCCCGACCCCAGCATTTT. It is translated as CASSLEPRPQHF.

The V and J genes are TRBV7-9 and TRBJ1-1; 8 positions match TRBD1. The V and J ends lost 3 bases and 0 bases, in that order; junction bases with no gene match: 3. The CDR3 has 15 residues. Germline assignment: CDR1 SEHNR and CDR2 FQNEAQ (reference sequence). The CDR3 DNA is TGTGCCAGCAGCTTTGGACAGGGCCTGAACACTGAAGCTTTCTTT. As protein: CASSFGQGLNTEAFF.

Here the CDR3 reads CASSQVTGNEQYF. As DNA, the CDR3 is TGCGCCAGCAGCCAAGTGACAGGGAACGAGCAGTACTTC. The chain employs TRBV4-1 and TRBJ2-7; TRBD1 matches at 7 bases. CDR1 and CDR2 from the germline V gene are MGHRA and YSYEKL. V shed 1 base and J 5 bases; nucleotides not matched to a gene: 2. The CDR3 runs to 13 residues.

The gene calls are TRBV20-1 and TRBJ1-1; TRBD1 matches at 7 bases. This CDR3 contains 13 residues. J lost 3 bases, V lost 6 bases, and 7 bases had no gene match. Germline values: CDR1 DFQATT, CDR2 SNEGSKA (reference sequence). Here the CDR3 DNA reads TGCAGTGCCCCGACAGGGAGGGACACTGAAGCTTTCTTT. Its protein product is CSAPTGRDTEAFF.

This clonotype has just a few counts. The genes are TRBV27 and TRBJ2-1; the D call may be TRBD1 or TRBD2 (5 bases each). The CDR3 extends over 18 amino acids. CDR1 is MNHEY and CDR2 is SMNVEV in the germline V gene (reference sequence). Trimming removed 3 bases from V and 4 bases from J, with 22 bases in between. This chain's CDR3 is CASSFRNGAGEGYNEQFF. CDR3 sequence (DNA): TGTGCCAGCAGTTTCCGAAACGGGGCGGGCGAAGGTTACAATGAGCAGTTCTTC.